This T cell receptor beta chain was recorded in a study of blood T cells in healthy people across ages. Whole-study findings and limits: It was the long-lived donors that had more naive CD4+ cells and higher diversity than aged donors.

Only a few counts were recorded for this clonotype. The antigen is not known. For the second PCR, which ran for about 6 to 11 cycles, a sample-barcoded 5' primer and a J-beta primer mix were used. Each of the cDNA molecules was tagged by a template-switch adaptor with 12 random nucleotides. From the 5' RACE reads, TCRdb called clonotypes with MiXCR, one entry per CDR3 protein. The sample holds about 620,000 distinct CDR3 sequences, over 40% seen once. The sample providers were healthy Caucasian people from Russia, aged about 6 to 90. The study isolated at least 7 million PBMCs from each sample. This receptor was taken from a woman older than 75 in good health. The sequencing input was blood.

CDR3 loop: CASSVEAQGSYEQYF. The CDR3 nucleotides are TGTGCCAGCAGCGTAGAAGCCCAGGGCTCATACGAGCAGTACTTC. The chain combines TRBV9 with TRBJ2-7; D perhaps matches TRBD1 (5 bases). The CDR3 spans 15 residues. V was clipped by 0 bases and J by 4 bases, with 14 bases between them. Germline CDR1 reads SGDLS; CDR2 reads YYNGEE. Full variable domain (rest looked up from reference TRBV9 and TRBJ2-7): DSGVTQTPKHLITATGQRVTLRCSPRSGDLSVYWYQQSLDQGLQFLIQYYNGEERAKGNILERFSAQQFPDLHSELNLSSLELGDSALYFCASSVEAQGSYEQYFGPGTRLTVT.